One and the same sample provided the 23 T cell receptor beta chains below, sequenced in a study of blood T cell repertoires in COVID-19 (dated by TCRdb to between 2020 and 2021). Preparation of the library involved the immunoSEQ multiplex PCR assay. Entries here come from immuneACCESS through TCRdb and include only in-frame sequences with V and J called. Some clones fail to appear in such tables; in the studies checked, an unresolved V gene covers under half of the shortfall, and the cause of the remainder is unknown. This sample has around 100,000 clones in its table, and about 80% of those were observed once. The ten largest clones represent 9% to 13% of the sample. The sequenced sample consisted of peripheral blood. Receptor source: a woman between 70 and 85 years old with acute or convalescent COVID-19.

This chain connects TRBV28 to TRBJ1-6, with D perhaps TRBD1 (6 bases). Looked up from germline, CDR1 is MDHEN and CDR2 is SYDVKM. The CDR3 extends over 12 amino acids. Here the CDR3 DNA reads TGTGGGGCAGTTTCAGGGGACTCACCCCTCCACTTT. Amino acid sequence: CGAVSGDSPLHF.

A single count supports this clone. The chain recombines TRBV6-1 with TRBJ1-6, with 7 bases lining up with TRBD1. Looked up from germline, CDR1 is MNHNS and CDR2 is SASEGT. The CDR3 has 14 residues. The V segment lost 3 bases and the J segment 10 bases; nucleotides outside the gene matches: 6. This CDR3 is CASSEGTGVSPLHF. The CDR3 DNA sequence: TGTGCCAGCAGTGAGGGAACAGGGGTCTCACCCCTCCACTTT.

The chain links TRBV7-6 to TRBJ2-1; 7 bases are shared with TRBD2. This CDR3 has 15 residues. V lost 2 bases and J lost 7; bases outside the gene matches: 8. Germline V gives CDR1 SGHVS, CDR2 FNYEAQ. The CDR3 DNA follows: TGTGCCAGCAGCTTAATGACTAGCCCAGGGAATGAGCAGTTCTTC. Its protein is CASSLMTSPGNEQFF.

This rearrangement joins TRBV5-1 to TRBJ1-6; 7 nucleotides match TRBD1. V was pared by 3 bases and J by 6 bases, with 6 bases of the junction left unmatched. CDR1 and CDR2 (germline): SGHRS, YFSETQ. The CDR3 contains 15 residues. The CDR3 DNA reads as TGCGCCAGCAGCTCAACAGGGGCGACTAATTCACCCCTCCACTTT. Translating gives CASSSTGATNSPLHF.

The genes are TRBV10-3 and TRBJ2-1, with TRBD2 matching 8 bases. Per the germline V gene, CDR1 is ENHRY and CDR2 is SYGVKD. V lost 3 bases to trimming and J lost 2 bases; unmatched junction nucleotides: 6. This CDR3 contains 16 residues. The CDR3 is CAISEGRGGPYNEQFF. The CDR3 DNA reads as TGTGCCATCAGTGAAGGACGGGGGGGACCCTACAATGAGCAGTTCTTC.

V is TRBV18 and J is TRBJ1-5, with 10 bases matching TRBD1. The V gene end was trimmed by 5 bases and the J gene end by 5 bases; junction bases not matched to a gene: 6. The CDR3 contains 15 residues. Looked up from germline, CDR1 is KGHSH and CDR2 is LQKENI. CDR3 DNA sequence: TGTGCCAGCTCAAAGTCCGGGACAGGGGATCAGCCCCAGCATTTT. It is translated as CASSKSGTGDQPQHF.

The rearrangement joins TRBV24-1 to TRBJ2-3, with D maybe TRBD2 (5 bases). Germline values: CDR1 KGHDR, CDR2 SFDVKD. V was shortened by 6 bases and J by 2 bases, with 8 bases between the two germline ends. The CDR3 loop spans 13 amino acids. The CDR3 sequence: CATSQRNTDTQYF. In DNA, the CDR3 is TGTGCCACCAGTCAGCGGAACACAGATACGCAGTATTTT.

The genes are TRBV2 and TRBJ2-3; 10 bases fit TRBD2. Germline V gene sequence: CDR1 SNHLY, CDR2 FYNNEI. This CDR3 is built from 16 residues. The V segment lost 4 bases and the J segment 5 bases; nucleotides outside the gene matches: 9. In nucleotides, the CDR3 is TGTGCCAGCAGTGTATTTACTAGCGGGGTGGTAGATACGCAGTATTTT. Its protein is CASSVFTSGVVDTQYF.

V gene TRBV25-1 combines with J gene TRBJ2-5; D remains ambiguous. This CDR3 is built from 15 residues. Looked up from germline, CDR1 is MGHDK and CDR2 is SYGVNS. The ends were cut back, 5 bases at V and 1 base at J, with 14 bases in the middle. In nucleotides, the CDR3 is TGTGCCAGCAGTCCCCCGGGTGAGCCCCAAGAGACCCAGTACTTC. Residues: CASSPPGEPQETQYF. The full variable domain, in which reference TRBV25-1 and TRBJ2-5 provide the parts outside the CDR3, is EADIYQTPRYLVIGTGKKITLECSQTMGHDKMYWYQQDPGMELHLIHYSYGVNSTEKGDLSSESTVSRIRTEHFPLTLESARPSHTSQYLCASSPPGEPQETQYFGPGTRLLVL.

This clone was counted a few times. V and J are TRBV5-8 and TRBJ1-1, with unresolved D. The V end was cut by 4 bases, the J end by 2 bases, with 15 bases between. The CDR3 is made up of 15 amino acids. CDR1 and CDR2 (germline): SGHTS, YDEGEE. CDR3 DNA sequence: TGTGCCAGCAGCCGTTTGCGCTGGAGTAACACTGAAGCTTTCTTT. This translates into CASSRLRWSNTEAFF.

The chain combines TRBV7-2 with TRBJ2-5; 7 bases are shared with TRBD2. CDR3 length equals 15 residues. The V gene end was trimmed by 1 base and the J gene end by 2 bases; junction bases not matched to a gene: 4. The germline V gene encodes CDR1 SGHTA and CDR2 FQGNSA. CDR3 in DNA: TGTGCCAGCAGCTTAGGTCCAGCGGGGCAAGAGACCCAGTACTTC. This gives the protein CASSLGPAGQETQYF.

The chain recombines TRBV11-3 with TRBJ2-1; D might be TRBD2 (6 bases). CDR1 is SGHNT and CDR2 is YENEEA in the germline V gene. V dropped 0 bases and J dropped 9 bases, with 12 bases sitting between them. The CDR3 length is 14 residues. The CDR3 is CASSLDGTEGEQFF. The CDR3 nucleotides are TGTGCCAGCAGCTTAGACGGGACTGAGGGTGAGCAGTTCTTC.

The CDR3 nucleotides read TGCGCCAGCAGCTTGGGAGGGGGGGTTTCACCCCTCCACTTT. Its protein product is CASSLGGGVSPLHF. The V call is TRBV5-1, the J call TRBJ1-6; the D gene is possibly TRBD1 (6 bases). Trimming removed 0 bases at V and 9 bases at J, with 10 bases between. Germline V gives CDR1 SGHRS, CDR2 YFSETQ. CDR3 length equals 14 residues.

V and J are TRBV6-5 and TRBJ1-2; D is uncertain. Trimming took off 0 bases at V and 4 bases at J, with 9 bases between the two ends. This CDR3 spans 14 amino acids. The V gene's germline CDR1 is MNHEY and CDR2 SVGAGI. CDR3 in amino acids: CASSYSVASYGYTF. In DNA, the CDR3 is TGTGCCAGCAGTTACTCGGTAGCCAGCTATGGCTACACCTTC.

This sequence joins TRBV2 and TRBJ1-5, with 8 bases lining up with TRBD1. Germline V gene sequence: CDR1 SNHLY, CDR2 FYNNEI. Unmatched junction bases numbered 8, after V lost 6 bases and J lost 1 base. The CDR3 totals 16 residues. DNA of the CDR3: TGTGCCAGCAGCGGGCAGGGGGCAAGGAGCAATCAGCCCCAGCATTTT. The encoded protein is CASSGQGARSNQPQHF.

CDR3 sequence: CASSLGPGRITDTQYF. The DNA for the CDR3 is TGTGCCAGCAGCTTAGGTCCAGGGAGGATCACAGATACGCAGTATTTT. The V gene is TRBV7-9, the J gene TRBJ2-3, with a tentative D call TRBD2 (6 bases). CDR3 length equals 16 residues. Trimming took 1 base from V and 2 from J, leaving 13 bases between them. CDR1 and CDR2 from the germline V gene are SEHNR and FQNEAQ (reference sequence).

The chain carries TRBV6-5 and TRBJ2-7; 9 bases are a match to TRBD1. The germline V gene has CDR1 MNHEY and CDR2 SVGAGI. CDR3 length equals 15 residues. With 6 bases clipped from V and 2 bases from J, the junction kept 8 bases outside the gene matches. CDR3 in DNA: TGTGCCAGCAGACTTAAGGGACAGGGCACCTACGAGCAGTACTTC. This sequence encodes CASRLKGQGTYEQYF.

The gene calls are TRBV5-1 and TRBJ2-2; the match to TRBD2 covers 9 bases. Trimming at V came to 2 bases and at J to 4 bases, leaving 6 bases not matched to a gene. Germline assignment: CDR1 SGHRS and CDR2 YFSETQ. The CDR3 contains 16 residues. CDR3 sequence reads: CASSLGLATGTGELFF. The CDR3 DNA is TGCGCCAGCAGCTTAGGACTAGCGACGGGCACCGGGGAGCTGTTTTTT.

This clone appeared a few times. The CDR3 reads CASSLIGNEQYF. CDR3 in DNA: TGTGCCAGCAGTTTAATTGGCAACGAGCAGTACTTC. V is TRBV12-3 or TRBV12-4 and J is TRBJ2-7; no reliable D call. V dropped 2 bases and J dropped 5 bases, with 7 bases sitting between them. This CDR3 spans 12 amino acids.

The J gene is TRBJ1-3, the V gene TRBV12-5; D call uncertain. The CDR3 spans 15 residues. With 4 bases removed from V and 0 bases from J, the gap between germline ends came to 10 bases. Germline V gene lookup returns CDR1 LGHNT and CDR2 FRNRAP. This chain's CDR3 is CASGSLSSSGNTIYF. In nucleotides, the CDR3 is TGTGCTAGTGGTTCCCTTTCGAGCTCTGGAAACACCATATATTTT.

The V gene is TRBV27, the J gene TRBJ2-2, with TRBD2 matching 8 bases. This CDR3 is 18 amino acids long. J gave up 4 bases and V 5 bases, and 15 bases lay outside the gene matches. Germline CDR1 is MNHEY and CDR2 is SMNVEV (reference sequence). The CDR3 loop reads CASSPLSSGGDSTGELFF. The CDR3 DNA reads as TGTGCCAGCAGTCCTCTCTCCAGCGGGGGCGATAGCACCGGGGAGCTGTTTTTT.

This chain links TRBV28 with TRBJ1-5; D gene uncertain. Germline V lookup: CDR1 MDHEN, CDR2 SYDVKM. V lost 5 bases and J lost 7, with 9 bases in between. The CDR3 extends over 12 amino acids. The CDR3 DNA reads TGTGCCAGCAGTCTTTCGGTCCAGCCCCAGCATTTT. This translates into CASSLSVQPQHF.

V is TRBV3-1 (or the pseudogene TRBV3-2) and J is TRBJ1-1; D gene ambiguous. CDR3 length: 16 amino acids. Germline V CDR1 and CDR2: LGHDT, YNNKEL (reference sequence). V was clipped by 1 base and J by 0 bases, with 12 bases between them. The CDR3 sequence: CASSQVTLTMNTEAFF. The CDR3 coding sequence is TGTGCCAGCAGCCAAGTTACGTTAACTATGAACACTGAAGCTTTCTTT.